This T cell receptor beta chain was observed in a study of graft-versus-host responses after intestinal transplantation. Profiled with immunoSEQ multiplex PCR; TCRdb holds only in-frame clones, not every one. This table holds about 10,000 clones, 76% found once. From the graft tissue, intraepithelial and lamina propria lymphocytes were released through processing. Unmatched junction bases numbered 7, after V lost 3 bases and J lost 4 bases. The germline V gene has CDR1 LNHNV and CDR2 YYDKDF (reference sequence). The CDR3 loop spans 15 amino acids. The sequence was obtained from a human patient who received an intestinal transplant, so some T cells may come from the graft donor. The chain carries TRBV15 and TRBJ1-2, with 8 bases matching TRBD1. The material sequenced was ileum tissue, taken 23 days after intestinal transplant. CDR3 sequence (DNA): TGTGCCACCAGCAGTGACAGGGGCGGAGGCTATGGCTACACCTTC. It yields the protein CATSSDRGGGYGYTF.